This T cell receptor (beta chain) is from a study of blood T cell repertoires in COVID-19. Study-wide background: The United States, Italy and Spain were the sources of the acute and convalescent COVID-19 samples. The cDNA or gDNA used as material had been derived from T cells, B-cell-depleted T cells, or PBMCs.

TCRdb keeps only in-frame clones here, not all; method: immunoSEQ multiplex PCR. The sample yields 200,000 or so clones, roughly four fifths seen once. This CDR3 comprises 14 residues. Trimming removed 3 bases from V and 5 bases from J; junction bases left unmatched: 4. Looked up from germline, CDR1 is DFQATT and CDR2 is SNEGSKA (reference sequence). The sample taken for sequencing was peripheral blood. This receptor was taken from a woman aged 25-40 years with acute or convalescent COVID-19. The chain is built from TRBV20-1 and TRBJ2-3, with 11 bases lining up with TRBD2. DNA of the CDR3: TGCAGTGCTAGTCTAGCGGGGGGACTAGATACGCAGTATTTT. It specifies CSASLAGGLDTQYF.